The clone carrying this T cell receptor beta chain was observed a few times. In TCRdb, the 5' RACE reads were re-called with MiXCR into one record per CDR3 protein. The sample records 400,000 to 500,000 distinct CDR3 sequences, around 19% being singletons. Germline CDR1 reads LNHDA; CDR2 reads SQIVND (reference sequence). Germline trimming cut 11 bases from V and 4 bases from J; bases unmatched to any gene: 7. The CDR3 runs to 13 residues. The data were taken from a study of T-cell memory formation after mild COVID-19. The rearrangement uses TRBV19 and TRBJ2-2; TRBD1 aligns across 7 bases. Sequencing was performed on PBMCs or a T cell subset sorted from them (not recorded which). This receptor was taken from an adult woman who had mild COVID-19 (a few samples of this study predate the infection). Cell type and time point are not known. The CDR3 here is CAGRQGGTGELFF. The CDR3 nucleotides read TGTGCCGGCCGACAGGGCGGCACCGGGGAGCTGTTTTTT.